The clone carrying this T cell receptor beta chain was observed once. Its antigen is still unknown. Treatment was busulfan-fludarabine conditioning, a marrow graft, and cyclophosphamide on days +3 and +4. Produced via immunoSEQ multiplex PCR; TCRdb's table is partial and in-frame only. Of tens of thousands of clones listed, 90% were seen once; the top ten hold 2.5%. This sample is part of a study of T cells after posttransplantation cyclophosphamide. Study-level results: Blood and skin or GI T cell repertoires showed limited TRB overlap. Later post-transplant blood repertoires were often dominated by donor CD8+ memory clones. After PTCy, TRB diversity resembled that of CNI/methotrexate controls.

The CDR3 is 15 amino acids. Germline CDR1 reads SGHRS; CDR2 reads YFSETQ. V lost 2 bases and J lost 1, with 11 bases in between. V usage is TRBV5-1 and J usage is TRBJ2-3; D may be TRBD1 (5 bases). This clonotype was sampled from a male patient between 60 and 69 years old who received an allogeneic stem cell transplant from a related donor and was CMV-positive. Some T cells may have come from the graft donor. Sequenced material: PBMCs, taken 60 to 65 days after allogeneic stem cell transplant with posttransplant cyclophosphamide. The CDR3 is CASSFRGMGTDTQYF. The CDR3 DNA follows: TGCGCCAGCAGCTTTAGGGGTATGGGCACAGATACGCAGTATTTT.